Following are 17 T cell receptor beta chains from one sample sequenced in a study of T cells in Graves' hyperthyroidism and ophthalmopathy. RNA transcripts provided the source from which TCR beta CDR3 regions were amplified. Using the HTBI primer set, a first-round RT-PCR was run on the TCR CDR3. TCRdb re-derived calls from the multiplex PCR reads in MiXCR, one entry per CDR3 protein. Of more than 300,000 distinct CDR3 sequences detected, roughly 20% appear once; the ten largest clones hold 35% to 50%. Sequencing used blood. The receptors were gathered from a man aged 18 to 35 with Graves' ophthalmopathy.

This chain links TRBV3-1 with TRBJ1-3; 7 bases line up with TRBD1. Germline CDR1 is LGHDT and CDR2 is YNNKEL (reference sequence). V was clipped by 4 bases and J by 8 bases; unmatched bases: 5. The CDR3 contains 13 residues. The chain's CDR3 is CASSPAGGDTIYF. In nucleotides, the CDR3 is TGTGCCAGCAGCCCTGCAGGGGGTGACACCATATATTTT.

The table lists this clonotype with many counts. CDR3 in amino acids: CASSLEGASAEAFF. CDR3 DNA: TGTGCCAGCAGTTTGGAGGGGGCGAGCGCTGAAGCTTTCTTT. This chain uses TRBV12-3 or TRBV12-4 with TRBJ1-1, with 7 bases that match TRBD1. CDR3 length: 14 residues. With V trimmed by 3 bases and J by 6 bases, 7 bases remained unmatched.

The chain uses TRBV29-1 and TRBJ1-2, with TRBD1 as a possible D gene (5 bases). V lost 7 bases to trimming and J lost 4 bases, with 13 bases between them. This CDR3 comprises 12 residues. Germline assignment: CDR1 SQVTM and CDR2 ANQGSEA. In nucleotides, the CDR3 is TGCAGCGCCGGGACGGACCTCTATGGCTACACCTTC. This encodes CSAGTDLYGYTF.

As for this clonotype: Germline and junction disagree at one end, which may indicate a read error. The chain uses TRBV2 and TRBJ2-6; D remains ambiguous. The CDR3 is made up of 10 amino acids. The germline V gene has CDR1 SNHLY and CDR2 FYNNEI. The CDR3 region has the DNA TGTGCCAGCAGGGCCAACGTCCCGACTTTC. Its protein product is CASRANVPTF.

The V call is TRBV5-4, the J call TRBJ1-1, with D unresolved. Germline V CDR1 and CDR2: SGHNT, YYREEE (reference sequence). CDR3 length equals 14 residues. The ends were cut back, 0 bases at V and 1 base at J, with 7 bases in the middle. The CDR3 nucleotides read TGTGCCAGCAGCTTGGAGGTGGGGAACACTGAAGCTTTCTTT. Its translation is CASSLEVGNTEAFF.

The sample holds many counts of this clonotype. This sequence joins TRBV3-1 and TRBJ1-1; no reliable D call. Germline CDR1 LGHDT, CDR2 YNNKEL (reference sequence). Trimming removed 1 base at V and 4 bases at J, with 10 bases between. CDR3 length equals 14 residues. The CDR3 loop is CASSQVSVGTEAFF. The CDR3 nucleotides read TGTGCCAGCAGCCAAGTCTCAGTCGGCACTGAAGCTTTCTTT.

In this sample, this clonotype turned up many times. The chain recombines TRBV3-1 with TRBJ1-6; D is uncertain. The CDR3 is made up of 12 amino acids. The germline V and J ends were trimmed by 1 base and 17 bases, with 12 bases remaining between them. In germline, CDR1 is LGHDT, CDR2 YNNKEL (reference sequence). CDR3 nucleotide sequence: TGTGCCAGCAGCCAAGCGGGCCTAGCGGTCCACTTT. Translated: CASSQAGLAVHF.

The chain recombines TRBV7-9 with TRBJ2-3; TRBD2 matches at 9 bases. The length of the CDR3 is 16 residues. Germline values: CDR1 SEHNR, CDR2 FQNEAQ (reference sequence). Germline trimming cut 1 base from V and 7 bases from J; bases unmatched to any gene: 9. CDR3 loop: CASSLDGGRGGYTQYF. CDR3 coding DNA: TGTGCCAGCAGCTTAGATGGGGGGCGGGGGGGGTATACGCAGTATTTT.

In this sample, this clonotype turned up many times. J is TRBJ2-1 and V is TRBV24-1, with TRBD2 matching 10 bases. Germline CDR1 and CDR2: KGHDR and SFDVKD. V shed 1 base, J shed 8 bases, and the junction held 7 bases outside the gene matches. CDR3 length equals 16 residues. This CDR3 is CATSDFSSGGAHEQFF. The CDR3, as DNA: TGTGCCACCAGTGATTTCTCCAGCGGGGGGGCCCATGAGCAGTTCTTC.

This clonotype has ten or more counts. The J gene is TRBJ2-7, the V gene TRBV6-6; 9 positions match TRBD2. V was clipped by 0 bases and J by 4 bases; unmatched bases: 10. CDR1 and CDR2 from the germline V gene are MNHNY and SVGAGI (reference sequence). The CDR3 consists of 17 residues. The CDR3 DNA follows: TGTGCCAGCAGTTACTCGGCCAACAGCGGGGGGAGATACGAGCAGTACTTC. It yields the protein CASSYSANSGGRYEQYF.

The chain joins TRBV7-2 to TRBJ2-7; 7 positions match TRBD2. The germline V gene has CDR1 SGHTA and CDR2 FQGNSA. This CDR3 contains 13 residues. J lost 3 bases, V lost 5 bases, and 4 bases had no gene match. The DNA for the CDR3 is TGTGCCAGCAGCGTTGGACTAGTCTACGAGCAGTACTTC. This gives the protein CASSVGLVYEQYF.

This chain joins TRBV6-1 and TRBJ1-3, with D perhaps TRBD1 (5 bases). V gave up 8 bases and J gave up 4 bases, with 18 bases separating them. Germline values: CDR1 MNHNS, CDR2 SASEGT. The CDR3 is made up of 15 amino acids. The CDR3 DNA is TGTGCCAGCGTCTTGGACACGACGACCGGAAACACCATATATTTT. Its translation is CASVLDTTTGNTIYF.

The V and J genes are TRBV2 and TRBJ2-7; the D gene is possibly TRBD1 (5 bases). CDR1 is SNHLY and CDR2 is FYNNEI in the germline V gene. The V gene lost 6 bases and the J gene lost 1 base, with 16 bases spanning the gap. CDR3 length: 15 amino acids. Written as DNA, the CDR3 is TGTGCCAGCAGCCTGGTGGACACTCCGTCCTACGAGCAGTACTTC. The encoded protein is CASSLVDTPSYEQYF.

This clonotype has a handful of counts. This chain uses TRBV7-9 with TRBJ2-3; D possibly corresponds to TRBD2 (7 bases). The CDR3 is 15 amino acids. The germline V and J ends were trimmed by 3 bases and 3 bases, with 13 bases remaining between them. Per the germline V gene, CDR1 is SEHNR and CDR2 is FQNEAQ (reference sequence). This chain's CDR3 is CASSFEGGGTDTQYF. For the CDR3, the DNA is TGTGCCAGCAGCTTCGAGGGGGGAGGGACAGATACGCAGTATTTT.

This clonotype was observed many times. The rearrangement uses TRBV5-1 and TRBJ1-2; 8 bases align to TRBD1. CDR1 is SGHRS, CDR2 YFSETQ, per germline. The CDR3 runs to 15 residues. Unmatched junction bases numbered 5, after V lost 0 bases and J lost 4 bases. The CDR3, as DNA: TGCGCCAGCAGCTTGGCGGGACAGGTTACCTATGGCTACACCTTC. Protein sequence: CASSLAGQVTYGYTF.

This clonotype was seen repeatedly, ten times or more. The chain links TRBV7-8 to TRBJ2-3; 10 nucleotides line up with TRBD2. The CDR3 runs 15 residues. The germline V gene has CDR1 SGHVS and CDR2 FQNEAQ. V was pared by 4 bases and J by 0 bases, with 1 base of the junction left unmatched. The CDR3 DNA sequence: TGTGCCAGCAGCTGGACTAGCGGAAGCACAGATACGCAGTATTTT. It yields the protein CASSWTSGSTDTQYF.

The table lists this clonotype with many counts. The rearrangement uses TRBV11-2 and TRBJ2-7; 8 bases are a match to TRBD2. The J segment lost 1 base and the V segment lost 7 bases, leaving 6 bases of the junction unmatched. The CDR3 spans 14 residues. Germline V gives CDR1 SGHAT, CDR2 FQNNGV. The CDR3 DNA sequence: TGTGCCAGCACTCCGGCGGGGGGTTCCTACGAGCAGTACTTC. This gives the protein CASTPAGGSYEQYF.